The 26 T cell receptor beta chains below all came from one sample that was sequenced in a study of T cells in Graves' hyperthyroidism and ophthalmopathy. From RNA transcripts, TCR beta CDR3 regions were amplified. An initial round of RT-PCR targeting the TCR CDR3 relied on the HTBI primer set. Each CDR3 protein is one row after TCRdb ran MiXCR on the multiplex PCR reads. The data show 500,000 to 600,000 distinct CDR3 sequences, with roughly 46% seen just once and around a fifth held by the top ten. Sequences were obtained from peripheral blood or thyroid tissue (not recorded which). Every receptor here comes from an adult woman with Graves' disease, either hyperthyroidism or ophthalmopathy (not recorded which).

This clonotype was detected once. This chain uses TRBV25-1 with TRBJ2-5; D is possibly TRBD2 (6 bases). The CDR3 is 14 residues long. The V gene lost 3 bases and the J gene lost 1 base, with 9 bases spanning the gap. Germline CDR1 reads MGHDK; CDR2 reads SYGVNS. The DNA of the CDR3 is TGTGCCAGCAGTGACCCGGGACTCCAAGAGACCCAGTACTTC. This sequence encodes CASSDPGLQETQYF.

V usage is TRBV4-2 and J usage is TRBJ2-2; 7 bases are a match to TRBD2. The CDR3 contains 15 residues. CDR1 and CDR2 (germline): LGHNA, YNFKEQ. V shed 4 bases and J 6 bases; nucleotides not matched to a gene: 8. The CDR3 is CASSPPELASGELFF. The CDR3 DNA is TGTGCCAGCAGCCCTCCGGAACTAGCGTCCGGGGAGCTGTTTTTT.

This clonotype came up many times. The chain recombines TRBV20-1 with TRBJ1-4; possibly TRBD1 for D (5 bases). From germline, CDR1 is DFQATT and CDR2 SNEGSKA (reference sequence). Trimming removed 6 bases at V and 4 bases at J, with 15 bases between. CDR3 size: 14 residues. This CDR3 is CSAKTGLNNEKLFF. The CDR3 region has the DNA TGCAGTGCGAAAACAGGACTTAATAATGAAAAACTGTTTTTT.

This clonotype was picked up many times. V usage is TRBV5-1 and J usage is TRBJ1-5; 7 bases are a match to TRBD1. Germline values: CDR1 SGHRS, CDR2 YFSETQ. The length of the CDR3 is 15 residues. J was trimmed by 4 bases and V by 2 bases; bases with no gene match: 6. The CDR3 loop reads CASSLGDSFNQPQHF. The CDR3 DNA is TGCGCCAGCAGCTTAGGGGACAGTTTTAATCAGCCCCAGCATTTT.

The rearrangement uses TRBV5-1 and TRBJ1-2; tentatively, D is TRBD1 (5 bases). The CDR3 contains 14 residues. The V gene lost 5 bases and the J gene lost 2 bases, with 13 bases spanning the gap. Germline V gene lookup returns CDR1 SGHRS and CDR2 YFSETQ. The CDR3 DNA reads TGCGCCAGCAGAGAATCGGACATGAACTATGGCTACACCTTC. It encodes CASRESDMNYGYTF.

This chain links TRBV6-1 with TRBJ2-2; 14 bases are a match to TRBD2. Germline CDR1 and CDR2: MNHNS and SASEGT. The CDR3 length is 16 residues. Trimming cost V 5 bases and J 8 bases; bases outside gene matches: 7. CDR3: CASSRLAGGLRGELFF. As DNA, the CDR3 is TGTGCCAGCAGTAGACTAGCGGGAGGGCTGAGGGGGGAGCTGTTTTTT.

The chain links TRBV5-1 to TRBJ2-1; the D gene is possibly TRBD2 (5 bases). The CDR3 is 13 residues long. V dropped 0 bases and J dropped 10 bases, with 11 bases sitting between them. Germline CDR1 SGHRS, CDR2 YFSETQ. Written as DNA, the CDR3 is TGCGCCAGCAGCTTGGTGCCCTGGGAGGAGCAGTTCTTC. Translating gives CASSLVPWEEQFF.

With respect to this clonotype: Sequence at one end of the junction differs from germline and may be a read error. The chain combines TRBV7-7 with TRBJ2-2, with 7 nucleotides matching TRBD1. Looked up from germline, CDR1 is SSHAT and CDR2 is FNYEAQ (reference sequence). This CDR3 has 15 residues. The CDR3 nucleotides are TGTGCTAGCAGCGAGGGGGCGGTTAACACCGGGGAGCTGTTTTTT. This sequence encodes CASSEGAVNTGELFF.

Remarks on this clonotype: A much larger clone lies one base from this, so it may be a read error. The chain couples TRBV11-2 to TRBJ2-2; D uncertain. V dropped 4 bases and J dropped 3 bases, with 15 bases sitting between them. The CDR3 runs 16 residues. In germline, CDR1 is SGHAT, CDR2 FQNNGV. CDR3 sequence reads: CASSSGQRRDTGELFF. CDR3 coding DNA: TGTGCCAGCAGCTCGGGTCAGAGAAGGGACACCGGGGAGCTGTTTTTT.

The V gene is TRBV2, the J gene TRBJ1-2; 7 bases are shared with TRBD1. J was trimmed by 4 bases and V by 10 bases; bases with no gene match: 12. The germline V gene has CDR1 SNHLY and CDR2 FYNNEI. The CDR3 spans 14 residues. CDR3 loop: CATVSSGQTYGYTF. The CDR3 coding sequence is TGTGCCACAGTGTCTTCGGGACAGACCTATGGCTACACCTTC.

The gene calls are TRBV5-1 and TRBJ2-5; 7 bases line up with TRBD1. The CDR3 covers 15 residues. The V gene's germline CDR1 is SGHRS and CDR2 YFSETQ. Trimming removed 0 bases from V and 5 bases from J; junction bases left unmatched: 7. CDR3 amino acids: CASSLEQGLGETQYF. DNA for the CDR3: TGCGCCAGCAGCTTGGAACAGGGGCTCGGGGAGACCCAGTACTTC.

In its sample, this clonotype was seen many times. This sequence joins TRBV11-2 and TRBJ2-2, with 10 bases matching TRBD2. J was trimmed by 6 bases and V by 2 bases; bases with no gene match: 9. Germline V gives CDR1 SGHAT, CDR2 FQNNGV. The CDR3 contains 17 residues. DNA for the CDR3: TGTGCCAGCAGCTTATATAGAGCGGGAGGGCTGGCCGGGGAGCTGTTTTTT. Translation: CASSLYRAGGLAGELFF.

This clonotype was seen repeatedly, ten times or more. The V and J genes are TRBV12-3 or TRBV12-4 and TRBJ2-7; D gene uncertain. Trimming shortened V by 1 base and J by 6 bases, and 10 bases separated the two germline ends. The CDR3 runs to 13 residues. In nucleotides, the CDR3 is TGTGCCAGCAGTTTAGAGTCATATTTCGAGCAGTACTTC. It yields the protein CASSLESYFEQYF.

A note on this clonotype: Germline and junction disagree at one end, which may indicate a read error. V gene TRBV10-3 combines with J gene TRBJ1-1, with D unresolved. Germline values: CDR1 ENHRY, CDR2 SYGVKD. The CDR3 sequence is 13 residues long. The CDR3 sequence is CAISQTVNNEAFF. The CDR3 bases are TGTGCCATCAGTCAAACAGTTAACAATGAAGCTTTCTTT.

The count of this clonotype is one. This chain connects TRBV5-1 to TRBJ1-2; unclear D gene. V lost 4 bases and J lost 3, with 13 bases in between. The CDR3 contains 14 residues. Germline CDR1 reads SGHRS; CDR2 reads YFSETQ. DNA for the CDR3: TGCGCCAGCAGCCAAGCCAGACGAGACTATGGCTACACCTTC. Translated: CASSQARRDYGYTF.

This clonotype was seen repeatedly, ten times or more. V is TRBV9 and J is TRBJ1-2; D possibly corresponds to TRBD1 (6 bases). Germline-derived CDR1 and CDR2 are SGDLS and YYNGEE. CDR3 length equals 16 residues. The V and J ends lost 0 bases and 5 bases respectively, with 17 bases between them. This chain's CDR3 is CASSVGAGDDLYGYTF. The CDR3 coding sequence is TGTGCCAGCAGCGTAGGGGCAGGGGATGATTTATATGGCTACACCTTC.

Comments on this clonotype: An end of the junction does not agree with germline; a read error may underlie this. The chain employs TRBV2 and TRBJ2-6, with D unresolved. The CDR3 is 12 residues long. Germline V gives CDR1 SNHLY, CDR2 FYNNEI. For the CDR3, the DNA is TGTGTCAGCGTGGACGACGGAAACACTGAAGCTTTC. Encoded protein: CVSVDDGNTEAF.

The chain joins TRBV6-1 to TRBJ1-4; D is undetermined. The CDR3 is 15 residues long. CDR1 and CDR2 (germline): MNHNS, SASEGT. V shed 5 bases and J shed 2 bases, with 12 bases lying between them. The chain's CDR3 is CASSYGRPTNEKLFF. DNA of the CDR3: TGTGCCAGCAGTTACGGCCGTCCGACTAATGAAAAACTGTTTTTT.

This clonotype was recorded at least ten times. The CDR3 region is CASSHEKNTEAFF. The CDR3 DNA sequence: TGTGCCAGCAGCCACGAAAAGAACACTGAAGCTTTCTTT. This chain joins TRBV7-9 and TRBJ1-1; D not certain. Germline CDR1 reads SEHNR; CDR2 reads FQNEAQ (reference sequence). V lost 5 bases and J lost 1, with 8 bases in between. The CDR3 totals 13 residues.

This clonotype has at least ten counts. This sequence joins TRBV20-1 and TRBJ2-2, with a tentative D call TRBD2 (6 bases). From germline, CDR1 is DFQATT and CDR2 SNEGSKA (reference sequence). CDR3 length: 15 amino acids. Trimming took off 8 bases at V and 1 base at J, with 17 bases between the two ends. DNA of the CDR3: TGCAGTACCTACATTAGCGGAAAGAACACCGGGGAGCTGTTTTTT. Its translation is CSTYISGKNTGELFF.

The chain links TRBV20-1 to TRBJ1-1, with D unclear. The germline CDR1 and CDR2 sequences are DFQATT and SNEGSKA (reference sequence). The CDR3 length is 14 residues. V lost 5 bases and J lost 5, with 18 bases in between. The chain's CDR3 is CSASDLDRGTEAFF. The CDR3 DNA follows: TGCAGTGCTTCAGACTTAGATCGGGGTACTGAAGCTTTCTTT.

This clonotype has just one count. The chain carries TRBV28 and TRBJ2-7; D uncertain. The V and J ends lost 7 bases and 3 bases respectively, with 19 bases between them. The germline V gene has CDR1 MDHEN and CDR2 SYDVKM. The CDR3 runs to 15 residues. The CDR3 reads CASTPARPGNYEQYF. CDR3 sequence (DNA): TGTGCCAGCACGCCCGCAAGGCCAGGAAACTACGAGCAGTACTTC. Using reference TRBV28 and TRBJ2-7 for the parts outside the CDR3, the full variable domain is DVKVTQSSRYLVKRTGEKVFLECVQDMDHENMFWYRQDPGLGLRLIYFSYDVKMKEKGDIPEGYSVSREKKERFSLILESASTNQTSMYLCASTPARPGNYEQYFGPGTRLTVT.

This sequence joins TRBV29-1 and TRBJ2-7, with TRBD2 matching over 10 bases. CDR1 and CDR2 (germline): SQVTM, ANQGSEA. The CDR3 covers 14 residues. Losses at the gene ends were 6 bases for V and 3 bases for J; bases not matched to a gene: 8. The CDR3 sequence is CSVNTGTSVYEQYF. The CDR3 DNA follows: TGCAGCGTGAATACCGGGACTAGCGTCTACGAGCAGTACTTC.

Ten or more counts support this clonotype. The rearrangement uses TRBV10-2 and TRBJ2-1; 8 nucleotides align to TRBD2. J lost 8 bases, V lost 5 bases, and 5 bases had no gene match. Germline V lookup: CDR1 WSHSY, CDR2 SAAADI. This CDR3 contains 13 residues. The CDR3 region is CASSQREIDEQFF. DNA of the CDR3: TGCGCCAGCAGTCAGCGGGAGATTGATGAGCAGTTCTTC.

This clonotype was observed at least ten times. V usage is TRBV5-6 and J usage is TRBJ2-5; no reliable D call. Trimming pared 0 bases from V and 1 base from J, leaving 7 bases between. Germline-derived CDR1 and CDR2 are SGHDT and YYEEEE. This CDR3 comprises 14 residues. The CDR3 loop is CASSLGPIQETQYF. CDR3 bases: TGTGCCAGCAGCTTGGGACCGATCCAAGAGACCCAGTACTTC.

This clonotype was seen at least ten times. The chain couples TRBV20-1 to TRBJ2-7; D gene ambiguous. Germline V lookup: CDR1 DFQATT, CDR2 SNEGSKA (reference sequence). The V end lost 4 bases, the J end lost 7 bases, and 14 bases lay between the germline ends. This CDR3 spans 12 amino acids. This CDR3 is CSANIPGREQYF. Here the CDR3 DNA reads TGCAGTGCTAACATCCCGGGTCGGGAGCAGTACTTC.